This T cell receptor (beta chain) was recorded in a study of a mutant IDH1 vaccine in newly diagnosed glioma. Study-level information: At weeks 1, 3, 5, 7, 11, 15, 19 and 23, patients received a vaccination, eight in all. The initiation of vaccination occurred 4-6 weeks after radiotherapy alone, or with temozolomide cycles. Sex among treated patients split about 60% male, around 38% female; mean age was roughly 40 years.

As for this clone: The antigen remains unidentified.

CDR3 length equals 15 residues. CDR1 SNHLY and CDR2 FYNNEI come from the germline V gene. Trimming cost V 1 base and J 4 bases, with 13 bases left between them. The repertoire was sequenced with immunoSEQ multiplex PCR; TCRdb's copy has only in-frame clones and lacks some. The data show 40,000 or so clones, with 90% to 95% seen just once and 2% to 3% held by the top ten. Time point defined: week 5, during vaccination. Doses consisted of 300 ug of mutant IDH1 20-mer peptide each, paired with topical imiquimod. The specimen comprised PBMCs, sampled from a glioma patient whose treatment included an IDH1 peptide vaccine. The chain uses TRBV2 and TRBJ2-5; D may be TRBD2 (6 bases). The clonotype was recovered from a man over 45 with glioma. In DNA form, the CDR3 reads TGTGCCAGCAGTGAAGTCGGGAGCACCGTAGAGACCCAGTACTTC. Its protein is CASSEVGSTVETQYF.